The clone carrying this T cell receptor (beta chain) was counted only a few times. This CDR3 is also generated by other DNA sequences in the sample. Sequenced by immunoSEQ multiplex PCR; TCRdb stores in-frame clones only, minus some. This table holds hundreds of thousands of clones, roughly 70% found once. These data belong to a study of shared clonotypes between healthy human individuals. CDR1 is KGHSH and CDR2 is LQKENI in the germline V gene. V shed 5 bases, J shed 5 bases, and the junction held 6 bases outside the gene matches. The CDR3 has 14 amino acids. This TCR derives from a woman between 25 and 40 years old in good health. J is TRBJ1-5 and V is TRBV18; 7 bases fit TRBD1. The sample consisted of memory CD4+ T cells sorted from blood. Subset here: CD45RA-negative fraction. CDR3 nucleotide sequence: TGTGCCAGCTCATCTGACAGGGAGTATCAGCCCCAGCATTTT. Amino acids: CASSSDREYQPQHF.